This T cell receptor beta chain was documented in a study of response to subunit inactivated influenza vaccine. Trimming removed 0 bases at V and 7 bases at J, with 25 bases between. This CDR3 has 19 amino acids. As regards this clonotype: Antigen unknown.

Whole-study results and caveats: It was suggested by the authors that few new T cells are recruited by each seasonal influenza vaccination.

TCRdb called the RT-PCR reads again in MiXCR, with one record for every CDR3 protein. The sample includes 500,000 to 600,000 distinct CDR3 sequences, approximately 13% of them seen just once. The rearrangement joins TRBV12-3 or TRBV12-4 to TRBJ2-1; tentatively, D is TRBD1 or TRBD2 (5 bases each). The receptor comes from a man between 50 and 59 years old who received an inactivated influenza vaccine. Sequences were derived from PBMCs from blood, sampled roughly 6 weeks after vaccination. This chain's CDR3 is CASSLATWGRARPGNEQFF. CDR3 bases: TGTGCCAGCAGTTTAGCGACGTGGGGACGGGCTCGACCTGGGAATGAGCAGTTCTTC.